This T cell receptor beta chain was sequenced for a study of cytomegalovirus exposure and HLA in healthy donors. Overall study: From approximately 170 million T cells, an earlier analysis saw 100 million to 140 million unique TCR beta sequences.

PCR involved 60 Vbeta and 13 Jbeta primers. Data came from immunoSEQ multiplex PCR; TCRdb stores just in-frame clones and leaves some out. The sample has about 140,000 clones, around four fifths seen once; the top ten hold 3% to 3.5%. Of note for this clone: Its target is not known.

The CDR3 totals 11 residues. V lost 4 bases, J lost 14 bases, and 15 bases lay in between. From germline, CDR1 is SGHRS and CDR2 YFSETQ. Findings of the study overall: Among immune exposure information, only CMV serostatus was available. According to the study, 160 or so TCR beta chains were cytomegalovirus-associated.

This sequence originates from a male donor in good health and CMV-seronegative. V gene TRBV5-1 combines with J gene TRBJ1-2; D gene uncertain. The sequenced material came from PBMCs. CDR3 protein: CASSQEDFRTF. The CDR3 coding sequence is TGCGCCAGCAGCCAGGAGGATTTTAGGACCTTC.